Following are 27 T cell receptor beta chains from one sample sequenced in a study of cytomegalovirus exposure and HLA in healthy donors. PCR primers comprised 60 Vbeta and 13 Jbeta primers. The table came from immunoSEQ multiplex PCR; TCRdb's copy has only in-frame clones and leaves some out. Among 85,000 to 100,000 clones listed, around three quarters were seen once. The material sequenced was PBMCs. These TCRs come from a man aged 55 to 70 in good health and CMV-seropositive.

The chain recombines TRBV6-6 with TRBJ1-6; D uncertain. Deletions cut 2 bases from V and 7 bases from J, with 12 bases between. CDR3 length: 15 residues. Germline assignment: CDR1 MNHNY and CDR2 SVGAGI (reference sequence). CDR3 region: CASSYQATGNSPLHF. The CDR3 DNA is TGTGCCAGCAGTTACCAGGCGACCGGCAATTCACCCCTCCACTTT.

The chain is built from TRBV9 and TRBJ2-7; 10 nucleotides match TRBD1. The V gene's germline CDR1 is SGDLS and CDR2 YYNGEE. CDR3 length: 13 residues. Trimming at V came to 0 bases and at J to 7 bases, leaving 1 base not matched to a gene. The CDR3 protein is CASSVEGQGEQYF. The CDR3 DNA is TGTGCCAGCAGCGTAGAGGGACAGGGGGAGCAGTACTTC. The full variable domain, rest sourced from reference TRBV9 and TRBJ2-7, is DSGVTQTPKHLITATGQRVTLRCSPRSGDLSVYWYQQSLDQGLQFLIQYYNGEERAKGNILERFSAQQFPDLHSELNLSSLELGDSALYFCASSVEGQGEQYFGPGTRLTVT.

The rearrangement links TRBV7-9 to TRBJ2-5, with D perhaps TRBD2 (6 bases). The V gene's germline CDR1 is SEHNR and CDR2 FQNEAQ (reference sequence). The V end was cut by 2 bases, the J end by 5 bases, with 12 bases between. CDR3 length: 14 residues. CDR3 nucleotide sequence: TGTGCCAGCAGCTTAAGGGCGGCGGGGGAGACCCAGTACTTC. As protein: CASSLRAAGETQYF.

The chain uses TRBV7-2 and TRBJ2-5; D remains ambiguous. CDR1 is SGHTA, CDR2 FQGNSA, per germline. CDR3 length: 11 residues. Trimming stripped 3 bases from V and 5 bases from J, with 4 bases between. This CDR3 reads CASSFAETQYF. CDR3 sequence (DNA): TGTGCCAGCAGCTTCGCGGAGACCCAGTACTTC.

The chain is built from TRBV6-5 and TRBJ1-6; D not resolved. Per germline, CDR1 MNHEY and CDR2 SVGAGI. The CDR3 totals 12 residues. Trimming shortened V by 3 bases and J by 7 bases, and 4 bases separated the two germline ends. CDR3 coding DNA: TGTGCCAGCAGTTATAGCAATTCACCCCTCCACTTT. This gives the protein CASSYSNSPLHF.

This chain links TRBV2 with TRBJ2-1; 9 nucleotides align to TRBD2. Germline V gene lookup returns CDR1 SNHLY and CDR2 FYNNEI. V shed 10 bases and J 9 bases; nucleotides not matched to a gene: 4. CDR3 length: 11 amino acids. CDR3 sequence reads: CATLLAGEQFF. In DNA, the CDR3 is TGTGCCACCCTACTAGCGGGTGAGCAGTTCTTC. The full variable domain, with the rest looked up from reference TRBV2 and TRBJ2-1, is EPEVTQTPSHQVTQMGQEVILRCVPISNHLYFYWYRQILGQKVEFLVSFYNNEISEKSEIFDDQFSVERPDGSNFTLKIRSTKLEDSAMYFCATLLAGEQFFGPGTRLTVL.

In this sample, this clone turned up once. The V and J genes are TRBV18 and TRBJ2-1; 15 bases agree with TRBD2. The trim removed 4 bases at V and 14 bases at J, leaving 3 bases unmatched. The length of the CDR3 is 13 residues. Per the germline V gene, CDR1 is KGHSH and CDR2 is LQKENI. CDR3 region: CASSRGLAGGEFF. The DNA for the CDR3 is TGTGCCAGCTCACGGGGACTAGCGGGGGGAGAGTTCTTC.

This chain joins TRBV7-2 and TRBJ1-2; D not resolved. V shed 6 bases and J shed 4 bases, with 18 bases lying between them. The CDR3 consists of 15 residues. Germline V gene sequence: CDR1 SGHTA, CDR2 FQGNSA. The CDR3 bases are TGTGCCAGCAGACTAGCGTCCGAGGGAAGCTATGGCTACACCTTC. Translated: CASRLASEGSYGYTF.

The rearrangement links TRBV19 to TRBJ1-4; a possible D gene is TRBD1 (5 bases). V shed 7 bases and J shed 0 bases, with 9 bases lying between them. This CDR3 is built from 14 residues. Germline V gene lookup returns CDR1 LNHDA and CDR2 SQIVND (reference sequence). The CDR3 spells CASTATATNEKLFF. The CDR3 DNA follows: TGTGCCAGTACGGCGACAGCAACTAATGAAAAACTGTTTTTT. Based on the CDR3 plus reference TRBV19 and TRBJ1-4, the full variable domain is DGGITQSPKYLFRKEGQNVTLSCEQNLNHDAMYWYRQDPGQGLRLIYYSQIVNDFQKGDIAEGYSVSREKKESFPLTVTSAQKNPTAFYLCASTATATNEKLFFGSGTQLSVL.

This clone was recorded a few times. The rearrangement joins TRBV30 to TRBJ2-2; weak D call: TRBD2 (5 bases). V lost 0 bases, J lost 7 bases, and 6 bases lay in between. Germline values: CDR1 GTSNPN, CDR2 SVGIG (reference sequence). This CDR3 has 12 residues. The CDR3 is CAWSVRGGELFF. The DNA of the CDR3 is TGTGCCTGGAGTGTACGGGGCGGGGAGCTGTTTTTT.

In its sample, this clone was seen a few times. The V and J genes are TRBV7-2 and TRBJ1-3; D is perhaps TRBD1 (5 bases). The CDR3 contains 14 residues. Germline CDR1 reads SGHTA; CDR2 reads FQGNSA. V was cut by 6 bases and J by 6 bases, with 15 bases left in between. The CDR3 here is CASRVRGPSNTIYF. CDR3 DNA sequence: TGTGCCAGCAGGGTTAGGGGCCCCTCAAACACCATATATTTT.

DNA for the CDR3: TGTGCCAGCTCAACTAGCACAGATACGCAGTATTTT. This encodes CASSTSTDTQYF. The chain links TRBV18 to TRBJ2-3; D not certain. Per germline, CDR1 KGHSH and CDR2 LQKENI. The CDR3 is made up of 12 amino acids. Trimming removed 5 bases at V and 0 bases at J, with 3 bases between. The complete variable domain, with remaining parts taken from reference TRBV18 and TRBJ2-3, reads NAGVMQNPRHLVRRRGQEARLRCSPMKGHSHVYWYRQLPEEGLKFMVYLQKENIIDESGMPKERFSAEFPKEGPSILRIQQVVRGDSAAYFCASSTSTDTQYFGPGTRLTVL.

The CDR3 protein is CAISGKTSGALDNEQFF. The CDR3 region has the DNA TGTGCCATCAGTGGAAAGACTAGCGGGGCCCTTGACAATGAGCAGTTCTTC. This chain connects TRBV10-3 to TRBJ2-1; 11 nucleotides line up with TRBD2. There are 17 residues in the CDR3. V shed 4 bases, J shed 5 bases, and the junction held 10 bases outside the gene matches. The V gene's germline CDR1 is ENHRY and CDR2 SYGVKD.

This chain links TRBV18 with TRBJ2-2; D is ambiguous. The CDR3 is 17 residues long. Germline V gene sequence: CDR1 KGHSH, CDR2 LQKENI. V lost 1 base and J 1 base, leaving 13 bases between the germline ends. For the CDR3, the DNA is TGTGCCAGCTCACCACTATCAGGCATTATGAACACCGGGGAGCTGTTTTTT. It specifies CASSPLSGIMNTGELFF.

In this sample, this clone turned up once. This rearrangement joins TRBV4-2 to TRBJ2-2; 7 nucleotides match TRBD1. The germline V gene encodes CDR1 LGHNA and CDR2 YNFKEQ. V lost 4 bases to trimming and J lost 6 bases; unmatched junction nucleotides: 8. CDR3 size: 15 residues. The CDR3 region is CASSPTATGAGELFF. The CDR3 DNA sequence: TGTGCCAGCAGCCCCACGGCAACAGGGGCCGGGGAGCTGTTTTTT.

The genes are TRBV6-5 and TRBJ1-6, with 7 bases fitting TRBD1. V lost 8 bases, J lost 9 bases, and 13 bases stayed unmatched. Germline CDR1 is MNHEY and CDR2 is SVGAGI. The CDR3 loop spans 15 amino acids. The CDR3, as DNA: TGTGCCAGCCAGGACAGGATCAAGAAGGGTTCACCCCTCCACTTT. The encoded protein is CASQDRIKKGSPLHF.

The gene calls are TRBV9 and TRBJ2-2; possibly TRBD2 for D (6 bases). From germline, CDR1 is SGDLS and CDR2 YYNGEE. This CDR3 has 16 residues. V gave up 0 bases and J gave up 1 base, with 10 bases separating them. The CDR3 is CASSVGGSGNTGELFF. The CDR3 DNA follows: TGTGCCAGCAGCGTAGGTGGTAGCGGGAACACCGGGGAGCTGTTTTTT. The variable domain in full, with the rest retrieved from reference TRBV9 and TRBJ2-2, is DSGVTQTPKHLITATGQRVTLRCSPRSGDLSVYWYQQSLDQGLQFLIQYYNGEERAKGNILERFSAQQFPDLHSELNLSSLELGDSALYFCASSVGGSGNTGELFFGEGSRLTVL.

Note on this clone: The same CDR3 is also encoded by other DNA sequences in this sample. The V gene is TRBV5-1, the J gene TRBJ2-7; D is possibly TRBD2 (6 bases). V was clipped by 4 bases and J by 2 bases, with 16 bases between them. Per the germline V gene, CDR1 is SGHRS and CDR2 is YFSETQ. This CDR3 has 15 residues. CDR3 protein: CASSLTTGGAYEQYF. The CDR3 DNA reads TGCGCCAGCAGCCTTACGACCGGAGGGGCCTACGAGCAGTACTTC.

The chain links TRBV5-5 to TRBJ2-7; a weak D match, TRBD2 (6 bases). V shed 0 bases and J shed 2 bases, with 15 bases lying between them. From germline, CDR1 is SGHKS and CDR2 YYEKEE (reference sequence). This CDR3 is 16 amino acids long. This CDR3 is CASSLGGRYPAYEQYF. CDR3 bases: TGTGCCAGCAGCTTGGGGGGGAGGTACCCTGCCTACGAGCAGTACTTC.

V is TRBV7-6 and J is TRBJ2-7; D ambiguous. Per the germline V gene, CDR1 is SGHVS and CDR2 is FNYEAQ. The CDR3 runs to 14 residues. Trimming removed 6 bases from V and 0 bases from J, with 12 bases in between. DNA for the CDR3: TGTGCCAGCAGTTTGGGTCTAGGCTCCTACGAGCAGTACTTC. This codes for CASSLGLGSYEQYF.

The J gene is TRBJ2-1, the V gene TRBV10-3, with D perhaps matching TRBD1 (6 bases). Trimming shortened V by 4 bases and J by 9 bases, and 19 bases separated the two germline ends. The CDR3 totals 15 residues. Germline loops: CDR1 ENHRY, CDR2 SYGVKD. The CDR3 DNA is TGTGCCATCAGTGTTACAGGGTCGCTTTTGGGTGAGCAGTTCTTC. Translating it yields CAISVTGSLLGEQFF.

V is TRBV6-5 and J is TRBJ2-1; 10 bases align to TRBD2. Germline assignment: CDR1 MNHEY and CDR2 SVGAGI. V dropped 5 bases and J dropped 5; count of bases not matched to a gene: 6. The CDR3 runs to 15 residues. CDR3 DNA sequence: TGTGCCAGCAGTCCAAGCGGGGGGGATAACAATGAGCAGTTCTTC. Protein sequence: CASSPSGGDNNEQFF.

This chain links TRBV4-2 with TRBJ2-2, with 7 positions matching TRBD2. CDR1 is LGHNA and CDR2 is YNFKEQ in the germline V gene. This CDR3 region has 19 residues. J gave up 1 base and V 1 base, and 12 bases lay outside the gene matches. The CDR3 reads CASSQVLSSASGNTGELFF. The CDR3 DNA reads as TGTGCCAGCAGCCAAGTTTTGTCTTCTGCTAGCGGGAACACCGGGGAGCTGTTTTTT.

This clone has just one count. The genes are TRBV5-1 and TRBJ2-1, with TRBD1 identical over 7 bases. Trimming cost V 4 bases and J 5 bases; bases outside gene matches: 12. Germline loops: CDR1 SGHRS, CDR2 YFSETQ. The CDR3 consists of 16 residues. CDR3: CASSPLRQGAHNEQFF. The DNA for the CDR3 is TGCGCCAGCAGCCCTCTTAGACAGGGCGCACACAATGAGCAGTTCTTC.

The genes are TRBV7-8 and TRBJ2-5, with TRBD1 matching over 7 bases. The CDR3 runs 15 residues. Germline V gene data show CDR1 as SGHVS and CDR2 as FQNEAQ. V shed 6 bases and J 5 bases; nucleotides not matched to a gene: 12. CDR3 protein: CASSFTTTGLETQYF. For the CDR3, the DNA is TGTGCCAGCAGTTTCACTACGACAGGGCTTGAGACCCAGTACTTC.

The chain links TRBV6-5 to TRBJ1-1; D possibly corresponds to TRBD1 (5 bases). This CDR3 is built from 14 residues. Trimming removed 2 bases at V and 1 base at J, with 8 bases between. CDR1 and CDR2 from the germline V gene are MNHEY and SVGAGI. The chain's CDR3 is CASSYTGANTEAFF. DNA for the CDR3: TGTGCCAGCAGTTACACAGGAGCGAACACTGAAGCTTTCTTT.

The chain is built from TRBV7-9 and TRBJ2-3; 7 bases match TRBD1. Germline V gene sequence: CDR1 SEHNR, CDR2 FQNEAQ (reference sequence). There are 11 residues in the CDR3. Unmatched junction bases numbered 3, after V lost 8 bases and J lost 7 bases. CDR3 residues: CASRQGYTQYF. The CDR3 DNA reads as TGTGCCAGCCGACAGGGATATACGCAGTATTTT.